The 10 T cell receptor beta chains presented below share a single source sample, sequenced in a study of T cells after yellow fever vaccination. Via MiXCR, TCRdb re-called the 5' RACE reads, giving one row per CDR3 protein. This sample carries 500,000 to 700,000 distinct CDR3 sequences, roughly 21% of them seen once, and the ten largest clones take about 13%. The sample was PBMCs, taken 15 days after the yellow fever booster vaccination. Receptor source: a man aged 25 to 45 who received the YFV17D yellow fever vaccine.

As concerns this clonotype: A junction end diverges from the germline sequence, so it may reflect a read error. The chain carries TRBV6-4 and TRBJ2-1; 14 nucleotides align to TRBD2. Germline V lookup: CDR1 MRHNA, CDR2 SNTAGT. This CDR3 comprises 13 residues. The CDR3, as DNA: TGTGCCAGCAGCTGGACTAGCGGGAGGCCCCTCGTCTTC. Translation: CASSWTSGRPLVF.

The chain carries TRBV5-1 and TRBJ2-2; TRBD2 matches 13 bases. Losses at the gene ends were 2 bases for V and 4 bases for J; bases not matched to a gene: 8. This CDR3 contains 18 residues. Germline loops: CDR1 SGHRS, CDR2 YFSETQ. For the CDR3, the DNA is TGCGCCAGCAGCTTCGGGACTAGCGGGACCGCGGGCACCGGGGAGCTGTTTTTT. It specifies CASSFGTSGTAGTGELFF.

The chain employs TRBV19 and TRBJ2-3; no definite D call. Germline V gene sequence: CDR1 LNHDA, CDR2 SQIVND (reference sequence). Trimming cost V 4 bases and J 2 bases, with 4 bases left between them. The CDR3 loop spans 12 amino acids. The CDR3 protein is CASSKNTDTQYF. Here the CDR3 DNA reads TGTGCCAGTAGTAAAAACACAGATACGCAGTATTTT. The variable domain in full, with the rest retrieved from reference TRBV19 and TRBJ2-3, is DGGITQSPKYLFRKEGQNVTLSCEQNLNHDAMYWYRQDPGQGLRLIYYSQIVNDFQKGDIAEGYSVSREKKESFPLTVTSAQKNPTAFYLCASSKNTDTQYFGPGTRLTVL.

This clonotype occurred a few times. The genes are TRBV7-8 and TRBJ2-1; D is possibly TRBD1 (6 bases). Germline CDR1 reads SGHVS; CDR2 reads FQNEAQ. The CDR3 covers 16 residues. V lost 4 bases and J lost 6, with 19 bases in between. The CDR3 is CASSSQTFQGGNEQFF. CDR3 coding DNA: TGTGCCAGCAGCTCTCAGACATTCCAAGGGGGCAATGAGCAGTTCTTC.

In its sample, this clonotype was seen a few times. The genes are TRBV28 and TRBJ2-3; D is uncertain. This CDR3 has 11 residues. The germline gives CDR1 MDHEN, CDR2 SYDVKM. V lost 8 bases and J 6 bases, leaving 9 bases between the germline ends. Written as DNA, the CDR3 is TGTGCCAGCGCATGGACGGATACGCAGTATTTT. Encoded protein: CASAWTDTQYF.

The chain couples TRBV20-1 to TRBJ2-3; 13 bases map to TRBD2. Germline values: CDR1 DFQATT, CDR2 SNEGSKA (reference sequence). The junction had 2 bases not matched to a gene; V was cut back by 5 bases and J by 3 bases. The CDR3 is 14 residues long. In nucleotides, the CDR3 is TGCAGTGCTGGGACTAGCGGGAAGACAGATACGCAGTATTTT. Its translation is CSAGTSGKTDTQYF.

This chain connects TRBV7-2 to TRBJ2-7; unclear D gene. The V gene's germline CDR1 is SGHTA and CDR2 FQGNSA. CDR3 length equals 15 residues. V gave up 2 bases and J gave up 5 bases, with 16 bases separating them. Here the CDR3 DNA reads TGTGCCAGCAGCTTATCCCCGACGGGTGGGAACGAGCAGTACTTC. Translated, it gives CASSLSPTGGNEQYF.

The chain combines TRBV10-3 with TRBJ2-5; maybe TRBD2 (5 bases). CDR1 is ENHRY, CDR2 SYGVKD, per germline. V shed 3 bases and J shed 5 bases, with 13 bases lying between them. The CDR3 has 14 amino acids. CDR3 nucleotides: TGTGCCATCAGTGACAGGACTTTTAGGGAGACCCAGTACTTC. Protein product: CAISDRTFRETQYF.

The rearrangement uses TRBV19 and TRBJ1-2; 9 nucleotides match TRBD1. Germline assignment: CDR1 LNHDA and CDR2 SQIVND (reference sequence). With V trimmed by 5 bases and J by 8 bases, 3 bases remained unmatched. The CDR3 is 12 residues long. In nucleotides, the CDR3 is TGTGCCAGTAGTTGGGGACAGGGCGGCTACACCTTC. It yields the protein CASSWGQGGYTF.

This clonotype was detected once. The J gene is TRBJ2-7, the V gene TRBV27; D remains ambiguous. CDR3 length: 13 amino acids. Trimming shortened V by 5 bases and J by 1 base, and 9 bases separated the two germline ends. Germline V gene sequence: CDR1 MNHEY, CDR2 SMNVEV (reference sequence). CDR3 protein: CASSTRPSYEQYF. In DNA, the CDR3 is TGTGCCAGCAGTACCCGACCGTCCTACGAGCAGTACTTC.